This T cell receptor beta chain was retrieved from a study of T cell responses to AZD1222 COVID-19 vaccine. Whole-study findings and limits: In all cases, repertoires were sampled only after the peak T cell response. Donors were chiefly white British, with a greater number of females, and clonal diversity was perhaps underestimated.

With regard to this clone: No antigen is known for it.

The method was immunoSEQ multiplex PCR; TCRdb's version includes in-frame clones alone and lacks a portion of them. The sample consists of approximately 94,000 clones, less than 90% of them appearing once. CDR1 and CDR2 (germline): SQVTM, ANQGSEA. CDR3 length equals 14 residues. V shed 4 bases and J shed 0 bases, with 10 bases lying between them. The source of this sequence is an adult in good health. The chain links TRBV29-1 to TRBJ1-3, with D possibly being TRBD1 (6 bases). This material consisted of peripheral blood, taken on day 0 of AZD1222 vaccination. CDR3 region: CSVAGESSGNTIYF. As DNA, the CDR3 is TGCAGCGTTGCAGGGGAATCCTCTGGAAACACCATATATTTT.